The next 25 T cell receptor beta chains were all read from a single sample in a study of technical replicates of blood from a few donors. Libraries were prepared by immunoSEQ multiplex PCR; TCRdb keeps only in-frame clonotypes and omits some of them. The table includes 70,000 to 75,000 clones, more than 85% detected once. Material for sequencing was T cells isolated from PBMCs. The receptors here all came from a human donor in good health.

The rearrangement links TRBV18 to TRBJ2-7; 7 positions match TRBD1. V was pared by 5 bases and J by 0 bases, with 4 bases of the junction left unmatched. CDR1 KGHSH and CDR2 LQKENI come from the germline V gene. The CDR3 consists of 14 residues. CDR3 bases: TGTGCCAGCTCAGGGACAGTGCCCTCCTACGAGCAGTACTTC. Translating it yields CASSGTVPSYEQYF.

The chain joins TRBV19 to TRBJ2-2, with a weak D call TRBD1 (7 bases). The CDR3 extends over 14 amino acids. V shed 3 bases and J shed 7 bases, with 12 bases lying between them. The germline V gene has CDR1 LNHDA and CDR2 SQIVND (reference sequence). The CDR3 is CASSIPQGGGELFF. Here the CDR3 DNA reads TGTGCCAGTAGTATCCCCCAGGGGGGCGGGGAGCTGTTTTTT. Complete variable domain (other parts from reference TRBV19 and TRBJ2-2): DGGITQSPKYLFRKEGQNVTLSCEQNLNHDAMYWYRQDPGQGLRLIYYSQIVNDFQKGDIAEGYSVSREKKESFPLTVTSAQKNPTAFYLCASSIPQGGGELFFGEGSRLTVL.

The chain combines TRBV5-4 with TRBJ2-1; 9 nucleotides align to TRBD2. CDR3 length: 17 amino acids. Germline CDR1 reads SGHNT; CDR2 reads YYREEE (reference sequence). The ends lost 0 bases at V and 7 bases at J; junction bases unmatched: 11. The CDR3 DNA reads as TGTGCCAGCAGCTTGGCCTTGGCGGGGGGGCCACGAAATGAGCAGTTCTTC. It is translated as CASSLALAGGPRNEQFF.

The chain uses TRBV27 and TRBJ1-1, with D tentatively TRBD1 (5 bases). The V gene lost 7 bases and the J gene lost 3 bases, with 15 bases spanning the gap. CDR3 size: 14 residues. In germline, CDR1 is MNHEY, CDR2 SMNVEV (reference sequence). CDR3 sequence (DNA): TGTGCCAGCATGGTAAGGGGAGGGCACACTGAAGCTTTCTTT. Amino acid sequence: CASMVRGGHTEAFF.

The chain joins TRBV7-9 to TRBJ1-2; D unresolved. CDR1 and CDR2 from the germline V gene are SEHNR and FQNEAQ (reference sequence). The V end was cut by 2 bases, the J end by 2 bases, with 12 bases between. CDR3 length: 15 amino acids. CDR3 loop: CASSLFAEENYGYTF. The CDR3 DNA reads TGTGCCAGCAGCTTATTTGCCGAGGAGAACTATGGCTACACCTTC.

This sequence joins TRBV4-1 and TRBJ2-5, with D possibly being TRBD2 (6 bases). The CDR3 covers 16 residues. V was trimmed by 4 bases and J by 4 bases, leaving 19 bases between them. CDR1 and CDR2 from the germline V gene are MGHRA and YSYEKL. The CDR3 loop reads CASSPGSLAGRETQYF. DNA of the CDR3: TGCGCCAGCAGCCCGGGGAGTCTGGCGGGGAGAGAGACCCAGTACTTC.

The chain has TRBV19 and TRBJ1-2; 9 bases are a match to TRBD1. Germline V gene lookup returns CDR1 LNHDA and CDR2 SQIVND (reference sequence). After removal of 3 bases from V and 8 bases from J, the junction contained 16 bases not matched to a gene. The CDR3 sequence is 17 residues long. CDR3 protein: CASSIPASLTGGEGYTF. The CDR3 DNA reads as TGTGCCAGTAGTATCCCCGCCTCTTTGACAGGGGGGGAAGGCTACACCTTC.

The J gene is TRBJ2-7, the V gene TRBV6-4, with 11 bases aligning to TRBD1. Germline CDR1 MRHNA, CDR2 SNTAGT. The CDR3 length is 16 residues. Trimming at V came to 3 bases and at J to 4 bases, leaving 8 bases not matched to a gene. The CDR3 sequence: CASSDKTGTGGYEQYF. The DNA for the CDR3 is TGTGCCAGCAGTGATAAGACCGGGACAGGGGGTTACGAGCAGTACTTC.

J is TRBJ1-4 and V is TRBV14; D remains unclear. The CDR3 is made up of 16 amino acids. V lost 1 base, J lost 2 bases, and 11 bases lay in between. The germline V gene encodes CDR1 SGHDN and CDR2 FVKESK. The CDR3 sequence is CASSQVAGMTNEKLFF. For the CDR3, the DNA is TGTGCCAGCAGCCAAGTGGCGGGAATGACTAATGAAAAACTGTTTTTT. Complete variable domain (other parts from reference TRBV14 and TRBJ1-4): EAGVTQFPSHSVIEKGQTVTLRCDPISGHDNLYWYRRVMGKEIKFLLHFVKESKQDESGMPNNRFLAERTGGTYSTLKVQPAELEDSGVYFCASSQVAGMTNEKLFFGSGTQLSVL.

The chain combines TRBV5-1 with TRBJ2-1; D remains ambiguous. This CDR3 has 16 amino acids. V lost 5 bases and J 5 bases, leaving 20 bases between the germline ends. Germline CDR1 and CDR2: SGHRS and YFSETQ. The chain's CDR3 is CASSSAPVSTHNEQFF. In DNA form, the CDR3 reads TGCGCCAGCAGTTCCGCTCCTGTATCCACTCACAATGAGCAGTTCTTC.

This clone appeared once. The V and J genes are TRBV5-1 and TRBJ2-1; TRBD1 might be the D (6 bases). From germline, CDR1 is SGHRS and CDR2 YFSETQ. The CDR3 totals 16 residues. The V end was cut by 5 bases, the J end by 3 bases, with 18 bases between. This CDR3 is CASSKSAQGVYNEQFF. The CDR3 DNA sequence: TGCGCCAGCAGTAAGTCGGCACAGGGCGTCTACAATGAGCAGTTCTTC.

This chain uses TRBV19 with TRBJ1-5, with 7 positions matching TRBD1. The CDR3 has 14 amino acids. After removal of 7 bases from V and 6 bases from J, the junction contained 9 bases not matched to a gene. Germline loops: CDR1 LNHDA, CDR2 SQIVND (reference sequence). CDR3 amino acids: CASNPDREVQPQHF. CDR3 nucleotides: TGTGCCAGTAATCCTGACAGGGAGGTTCAGCCCCAGCATTTT. Supplemented by reference TRBV19 and TRBJ1-5, the full variable domain reads DGGITQSPKYLFRKEGQNVTLSCEQNLNHDAMYWYRQDPGQGLRLIYYSQIVNDFQKGDIAEGYSVSREKKESFPLTVTSAQKNPTAFYLCASNPDREVQPQHFGDGTRLSIL.

The chain employs TRBV11-3 and TRBJ2-5; 12 nucleotides align to TRBD2. The CDR3 has 16 residues. The ends lost 2 bases at V and 7 bases at J; junction bases unmatched: 8. Germline CDR1 and CDR2: SGHNT and YENEEA. For the CDR3, the DNA is TGTGCCAGCAGCTTACGGCTAGCGGGGGGGCTCACGACCCAGTACTTC. Translation gives CASSLRLAGGLTTQYF. Using reference TRBV11-3 and TRBJ2-5 for the parts outside the CDR3, the full variable domain is EAGVVQSPRYKIIEKKQPVAFWCNPISGHNTLYWYLQNLGQGPELLIRYENEEAVDDSQLPKDRFSAERLKGVDSTLKIQPAELGDSAVYLCASSLRLAGGLTTQYFGPGTRLLVL.

V is TRBV5-6 and J is TRBJ1-5, with TRBD1 matching 9 bases. Germline values: CDR1 SGHDT, CDR2 YYEEEE. V shed 0 bases, J shed 4 bases, and the junction held 2 bases outside the gene matches. CDR3 length: 15 residues. This CDR3 is CASSLGGQGNQPQHF. The CDR3 nucleotides read TGTGCCAGCAGCTTGGGCGGACAGGGGAATCAGCCCCAGCATTTT. The full variable domain, in which reference TRBV5-6 and TRBJ1-5 provide the parts outside the CDR3, is DAGVTQSPTHLIKTRGQQVTLRCSPKSGHDTVSWYQQALGQGPQFIFQYYEEEERQRGNFPDRFSGHQFPNYSSELNVNALLLGDSALYLCASSLGGQGNQPQHFGDGTRLSIL.

V usage is TRBV6-5 and J usage is TRBJ1-1, with D hard to call. From germline, CDR1 is MNHEY and CDR2 SVGAGI. V was pared by 0 bases and J by 4 bases, with 6 bases between. CDR3 length: 13 amino acids. CDR3 amino acids: CASSYSPSTEAFF. The CDR3 nucleotides are TGTGCCAGCAGTTACTCCCCCAGCACTGAAGCTTTCTTT.

The chain carries TRBV11-2 and TRBJ2-7; D possibly corresponds to TRBD2 (6 bases). This CDR3 is 15 amino acids long. The germline V gene has CDR1 SGHAT and CDR2 FQNNGV. Between the trimmed V and J ends, which lost 4 bases and 6 bases, there was a span of 19 bases. The CDR3 nucleotides are TGTGCCAGCAGCTCGCAACTAGCTAGGAGGGGCGAGCAGTACTTC. It codes for CASSSQLARRGEQYF.

The chain is built from TRBV27 and TRBJ2-7; maybe TRBD1 (6 bases). The CDR3 length is 17 residues. V lost 6 bases, J lost 2 bases, and 23 bases lay in between. Per germline, CDR1 MNHEY and CDR2 SMNVEV (reference sequence). CDR3 protein: CASSRAPNRDPAYEQYF. The DNA for the CDR3 is TGTGCCAGCAGCAGAGCACCAAACAGGGATCCCGCCTACGAGCAGTACTTC.

The CDR3 nucleotides are TGCAGCGTTGACCCGACAGGGGGCGAGAATGGCTACACCTTC. It is translated as CSVDPTGGENGYTF. V gene TRBV29-1 combines with J gene TRBJ1-2, with 10 bases aligning to TRBD1. Germline trimming cut 3 bases from V and 6 bases from J; bases unmatched to any gene: 7. Germline V gene data show CDR1 as SQVTM and CDR2 as ANQGSEA. The CDR3 has 14 residues. The full variable domain, completed using reference TRBV29-1 and TRBJ1-2, is SAVISQKPSRDICQRGTSLTIQCQVDSQVTMMFWYRQQPGQSLTLIATANQGSEATYESGFVIDKFPISRPNLTFSTLTVSNMSPEDSSIYLCSVDPTGGENGYTFGSGTRLTVV.

A single count supports this clone. The junction differs from germline at one of its ends, possibly a read error. The V call is TRBV29-1, the J call TRBJ2-1, with D unclear. CDR1 and CDR2 from the germline V gene are SQVTM and ANQGSEA. This CDR3 comprises 12 residues. The chain's CDR3 is CSVGDSHNEQFF. Written as DNA, the CDR3 is TGCAGCGTTGGCGACTCCCACAATGAGCAGTTCTTC.

This chain connects TRBV7-8 to TRBJ1-2, with D perhaps TRBD1 (6 bases). CDR1 is SGHVS, CDR2 FQNEAQ, per germline. Between the trimmed V and J ends, which lost 5 bases and 7 bases, there was a span of 11 bases. This CDR3 has 12 amino acids. The CDR3 region has the DNA TGTGCCAGCAGCCCACCCAGGGGTGGCTACACCTTC. Protein sequence: CASSPPRGGYTF.

The J gene is TRBJ2-7, the V gene TRBV30; D perhaps matches TRBD1 (6 bases). V lost 2 bases to trimming and J lost 6 bases, with 11 bases between them. The CDR3 consists of 12 residues. Germline-derived CDR1 and CDR2 are GTSNPN and SVGIG (reference sequence). This chain's CDR3 is CAWSPSTGEQYF. DNA for the CDR3: TGTGCCTGGAGTCCTTCGACAGGCGAGCAGTACTTC.

The genes are TRBV4-2 and TRBJ1-6; 8 positions match TRBD1. CDR1 and CDR2 from the germline V gene are LGHNA and YNFKEQ. The junction had 4 bases not matched to a gene; V was cut back by 1 base and J by 8 bases. CDR3 length equals 15 residues. In DNA form, the CDR3 reads TGTGCCAGCAGCCAAGTCGACAGGGGAGATTCACCCCTCCACTTT. This gives the protein CASSQVDRGDSPLHF.

The chain joins TRBV19 to TRBJ2-7; 8 bases are a match to TRBD1. The V and J ends lost 4 bases and 6 bases, in that order; junction bases with no gene match: 8. Germline V gives CDR1 LNHDA, CDR2 SQIVND (reference sequence). The CDR3 runs to 14 residues. The CDR3, as DNA: TGTGCCAGTAGTAGAACGGACAGGGTAAGCGAGCAGTACTTC. Residues: CASSRTDRVSEQYF. Supplemented by reference TRBV19 and TRBJ2-7, the full variable domain reads DGGITQSPKYLFRKEGQNVTLSCEQNLNHDAMYWYRQDPGQGLRLIYYSQIVNDFQKGDIAEGYSVSREKKESFPLTVTSAQKNPTAFYLCASSRTDRVSEQYFGPGTRLTVT.

This chain uses TRBV6-4 with TRBJ2-3; TRBD1 aligns across 7 bases. The CDR3 length is 14 residues. J gave up 2 bases and V 4 bases, and 3 bases lay outside the gene matches. CDR1 MRHNA and CDR2 SNTAGT come from the germline V gene. The CDR3 DNA sequence: TGTGCCAGCAGTGCTGACAGGGACACAGATACGCAGTATTTT. Its protein is CASSADRDTDTQYF.

The chain has TRBV6-6 and TRBJ1-2; no definite D call. This CDR3 is built from 12 residues. V was cut by 4 bases and J by 8 bases, with 11 bases left in between. The V gene's germline CDR1 is MNHNY and CDR2 SVGAGI (reference sequence). The CDR3 nucleotides are TGTGCCAGCAGTTTGGAGCCGGGGGGCTACACCTTC. Its translation: CASSLEPGGYTF.